The present entry profiles one T cell receptor (beta chain) with its context. Its antigen remains unidentified. Measured with immunoSEQ multiplex PCR; TCRdb has only the in-frame clones, and not every one. Among more than 2,500 clones, under 85% were seen once, and the ten largest hold about 44%. Trimming stripped 6 bases from V and 6 bases from J, with 14 bases between. CDR1 and CDR2 (germline): MDHEN, SYDVKM. The CDR3 runs to 14 residues. The data belong to a study of CD8 T cell repertoires and HIV-1 epitope variants. Study-level background: Each of Twenty-five Gag and Nef epitope peptides stimulated a separate culture. Separate from the cultures, 1M uncultured T cells served as baseline.

Findings of the study overall: Of eight or nine antigen-specific beta clonotypes, five to seven appeared to cross-react with escape variants. Beta chains alone show antigen proliferation, not cytokine profile or function.

This clonotype was sampled from a male donor with HIV. The sequencing input was cultured CD8+ T cells derived from PBMCs. The rearrangement joins TRBV28 to TRBJ2-2; no definite D call. For the CDR3, the DNA is TGTGCCAGCAGGGCGGACGCCAATCCCGGGGAGCTGTTTTTT. It translates to CASRADANPGELFF. Filled out from reference TRBV28 and TRBJ2-2, the complete variable domain reads DVKVTQSSRYLVKRTGEKVFLECVQDMDHENMFWYRQDPGLGLRLIYFSYDVKMKEKGDIPEGYSVSREKKERFSLILESASTNQTSMYLCASRADANPGELFFGEGSRLTVL.